The 10 T cell receptor beta chains reported below all come from one sample, sequenced in a study of shared clonotypes between healthy human individuals. Profiling relied on immunoSEQ multiplex PCR, and the TCRdb table lists in-frame clones only, not all of them. Altogether roughly 530,000 clones are present, around 96% being singletons, with the ten largest covering about 0.064%. The sequenced material came from naive CD4+ T cells sorted from blood. Indicated subset: CD45RA+ positively selected. These TCRs come from a woman in her twenties or thirties in good health.

The chain carries TRBV11-2 and TRBJ1-4; 7 bases agree with TRBD1. The ends lost 7 bases at V and 0 bases at J; junction bases unmatched: 2. The length of the CDR3 is 14 residues. The germline gives CDR1 SGHAT, CDR2 FQNNGV. The CDR3: CASKGTATNEKLFF. The CDR3, as DNA: TGTGCCAGCAAGGGGACAGCAACTAATGAAAAACTGTTTTTT. Based on the CDR3 plus reference TRBV11-2 and TRBJ1-4, the full variable domain is EAGVAQSPRYKIIEKRQSVAFWCNPISGHATLYWYQQILGQGPKLLIQFQNNGVVDDSQLPKDRFSAERLKGVDSTLKIQPAKLEDSAVYLCASKGTATNEKLFFGSGTQLSVL.

This clone has a single count. The chain joins TRBV10-1 to TRBJ2-1; TRBD2 agrees at 15 bases. Germline trimming cut 8 bases from V and 8 bases from J; bases unmatched to any gene: 1. The germline CDR1 and CDR2 sequences are WNHNN and SYGVQD (reference sequence). This CDR3 region has 13 residues. CDR3 in DNA: TGCGCCAGCGGACTAGCGGGAGGGTATGAGCAGTTCTTC. Its translation: CASGLAGGYEQFF.

The chain has TRBV27 and TRBJ2-5; D is unclear. The end of the DNA fits TRBJ2-7 better, so the J call may be wrong. CDR3 length: 14 amino acids. The germline V gene encodes CDR1 MNHEY and CDR2 SMNVEV (reference sequence). This CDR3 is CASSLSKIAYEQYF. The CDR3 nucleotides are TGTGCCAGCAGTTTATCGAAGATTGCCTACGAGCAGTACTTC.

V and J are TRBV5-1 and TRBJ1-3; D unresolved. The V gene's germline CDR1 is SGHRS and CDR2 YFSETQ. The V end was cut by 3 bases, the J end by 0 bases, with 10 bases between. CDR3 length equals 15 residues. The CDR3 DNA is TGCGCCAGCAGCTCTTCAGGTGTCTCTGGAAACACCATATATTTT. Its protein is CASSSSGVSGNTIYF. The variable domain in full, completed from reference TRBV5-1 and TRBJ1-3, reads KAGVTQTPRYLIKTRGQQVTLSCSPISGHRSVSWYQQTPGQGLQFLFEYFSETQRNKGNFPGRFSGRQFSNSRSEMNVSTLELGDSALYLCASSSSGVSGNTIYFGEGSWLTVV.

In its sample, this clone was seen once. The chain recombines TRBV5-1 with TRBJ2-2; 7 nucleotides match TRBD2. This CDR3 has 16 amino acids. The V and J ends lost 5 bases and 0 bases, in that order; junction bases with no gene match: 7. Germline loops: CDR1 SGHRS, CDR2 YFSETQ. CDR3 sequence (DNA): TGCGCCAGCAGTAAAGCGGGATCGGCGAACACCGGGGAGCTGTTTTTT. It specifies CASSKAGSANTGELFF.

The rearrangement joins TRBV4-2 to TRBJ2-7; TRBD2 matches 8 bases. The CDR3 is made up of 16 amino acids. V lost 1 base, J lost 0 bases, and 5 bases stayed unmatched. Germline CDR1 is LGHNA and CDR2 is YNFKEQ. The CDR3 bases are TGTGCCAGCAGCCAAGGTCTAGCGGGCGGCTCCTACGAGCAGTACTTC. It translates to CASSQGLAGGSYEQYF.

This chain uses TRBV7-8 with TRBJ1-5; no clear D. V shed 0 bases and J shed 1 base, with 4 bases lying between them. This CDR3 is 14 amino acids long. CDR1 SGHVS and CDR2 FQNEAQ come from the germline V gene. The DNA of the CDR3 is TGTGCCAGCAGCTTAGCACAGAGCAATCAGCCCCAGCATTTT. Amino acid sequence: CASSLAQSNQPQHF.

V and J are TRBV5-1 and TRBJ2-1, with D maybe TRBD2 (6 bases). With 0 bases removed from V and 0 bases from J, the gap between germline ends came to 10 bases. The CDR3 loop spans 16 amino acids. Germline loops: CDR1 SGHRS, CDR2 YFSETQ. The CDR3 bases are TGCGCCAGCAGCTTGGTTGCCGGGAGCTCCTACAATGAGCAGTTCTTC. Translation: CASSLVAGSSYNEQFF.

The chain combines TRBV6-5 with TRBJ2-5; tentative D call: TRBD1 (6 bases). CDR1 is MNHEY and CDR2 is SVGAGI in the germline V gene. Trimming removed 3 bases at V and 4 bases at J, with 12 bases between. The CDR3 has 14 amino acids. The CDR3 DNA is TGTGCCAGCAGTTATATCCCAGGGGCAGAGACCCAGTACTTC. Amino acid sequence: CASSYIPGAETQYF.

The J gene is TRBJ2-7, the V gene TRBV5-1; D remains unclear. The V gene lost 3 bases and the J gene lost 3 bases, with 19 bases spanning the gap. The CDR3 consists of 16 residues. CDR1 and CDR2 from the germline V gene are SGHRS and YFSETQ. This CDR3 is CASSSNPFTRDYEQYF. CDR3 DNA sequence: TGCGCCAGCAGCTCAAACCCTTTCACAAGGGACTACGAGCAGTACTTC. The whole variable domain, remainder taken from reference TRBV5-1 and TRBJ2-7, is KAGVTQTPRYLIKTRGQQVTLSCSPISGHRSVSWYQQTPGQGLQFLFEYFSETQRNKGNFPGRFSGRQFSNSRSEMNVSTLELGDSALYLCASSSNPFTRDYEQYFGPGTRLTVT.